The rows below give T cell receptor beta chains drawn from one sample of a study of T cell responses to AZD1222 COVID-19 vaccine. TCRdb's table, derived via immunoSEQ multiplex PCR, lists solely in-frame clones and lacks some. The data hold 200,000 or so clones, with 85% to 95% observed a single time. Sequencing used peripheral blood, obtained on day 0 of AZD1222 vaccination. All receptors come from an adult in good health. CDR3s include the opening cysteine and the closing phenylalanine or tryptophan. The D gene is left open where the match is weak. Expanded clones get a size class; other rows say once, few or many, or leave the size out.

v_call	d_call	clone_size	j_call	cdr3_nt	cdr3_aa
TRBV4-1	NA	NA	TRBJ1-4	TGCGCCAGCAGCCAAGGAAACCAGGGAACTAATGAAAAACTGTTTTTT	CASSQGNQGTNEKLFF
TRBV5-8	NA	NA	TRBJ1-6	TGTGCCAGCAGCCTCCGGAGCTCCTATAATTCACCCCTCCACTTT	CASSLRSSYNSPLHF
TRBV6-6	NA	NA	TRBJ2-5	TGTGCCAGCAGTTGGGGCGCGGGTCTGGAGACCCAGTACTTC	CASSWGAGLETQYF
TRBV5-6	NA	once	TRBJ1-2	TGTGCCAGCAGCTTTTTAGGCTATGGCTACACCTTC	CASSFLGYGYTF
TRBV14	NA	NA	TRBJ2-7	TGTGCCAGCAGCCGGGGACTTTACTACGAGCAGTACTTC	CASSRGLYYEQYF
TRBV30	NA	NA	TRBJ1-3	TGTGCCTTAGAGTTCGGTGGAAACACCATATATTTT	CALEFGGNTIYF
TRBV5-1	NA	NA	TRBJ1-1	TGCGCCAGCAGTTGGACGGGGGACTTAGCTTTCTTT	CASSWTGDLAFF
TRBV4-3	NA	NA	TRBJ2-5	TGCGCCAGCAGCCAGGGAGATGAGACCCAGTACTTC	CASSQGDETQYF
TRBV11-2	NA	NA	TRBJ2-1	TGTGCCAGCGGACTGATGGGCTCCTACAATGAGCAGTTCTTC	CASGLMGSYNEQFF
TRBV9	NA	NA	TRBJ2-2	TGTGCCAGCAGACGAGGGGCCGCGAACACCGGGGAGCTGTTTTTT	CASRRGAANTGELFF